This record covers a single T cell receptor (beta chain). Its antigen is currently unknown. This specimen belongs to a study of cytomegalovirus exposure and HLA in healthy donors. This CDR3 is 16 amino acids long. The V gene's germline CDR1 is GTSNPN and CDR2 SVGIG (reference sequence). V dropped 0 bases and J dropped 2 bases, with 14 bases sitting between them. Assay: immunoSEQ multiplex PCR; the TCRdb copy retains only in-frame clones and omits some. The sample has some 170,000 clones; approximately 89% are singletons. Among the roughly 120 subjects of the validation cohort, separate from the roughly 670-subject first cohort, were the donors. Study-wide points: It was approximately 150 TCR beta chains that were listed as cytomegalovirus-associated. The TCR clusters that emerged in the first cohort tended, a later analysis found, to co-occur in the roughly 130 validation repertoires.

Material for sequencing was PBMCs. This TCR was recovered from a woman between 18 and 29 years old in good health and CMV-seropositive. The chain employs TRBV30 and TRBJ2-1; no clear D gene. DNA of the CDR3: TGTGCCTGGAGTGTCCCGCTGGCGGCCACCTACAATGAGCAGTTCTTC. Its protein is CAWSVPLAATYNEQFF.